Listed below are T cell receptor beta chains from one sample, sequenced in a study of T cells in Graves' hyperthyroidism and ophthalmopathy. TCRdb independently ran MiXCR on the multiplex PCR reads; one entry per CDR3 protein. The table records around 600,000 distinct CDR3 sequences, over 40% of them present only once. Sequenced input: peripheral blood or thyroid tissue (not recorded which). Every receptor here comes from an adult man with Graves' disease, either hyperthyroidism or ophthalmopathy (not recorded which). The CDR3 runs from the conserved cysteine through the conserved F or W. The D gene is left open where the match is weak. Where a row states a size, it is once, few, many or the class of an expanded clone; other rows omit it.

>TRBV2|16|-|TRBJ2-7|TRBD1
CASSQYRDRGTYEQYF
TGTGCCAGCAGTCAATACCGGGACAGGGGAACCTACGAGCAGTACTTC
>TRBV7-2|14|few|TRBJ1-5|-
CASSWGVSNQPQHF
TGTGCCAGCAGCTGGGGAGTAAGCAATCAGCCCCAGCATTTT
>TRBV7-6|14|-|TRBJ2-7|TRBD2
CASSFGLAGGEQYF
TGTGCCAGCAGCTTCGGACTAGCGGGAGGCGAGCAGTACTTC
>TRBV7-9|13|-|TRBJ1-2|-
CASSQPGAYGYTF
TGCGCCAGCAGCCAACCGGGGGCCTATGGCTACACCTTC
>TRBV7-8|15|-|TRBJ1-1|-
CASSLDVGGWAEAFF
TGTGCCAGCAGCTTAGACGTCGGGGGATGGGCTGAAGCTTTCTTT
>TRBV12-3/TRBV12-4|12|-|TRBJ2-7|-
CASSYLTCEQYF
TGTGCCAGCAGTTACTTGACCTGCGAGCAGTACTTC
>TRBV6-6|14|many|TRBJ2-5|TRBD2
CASSPLAGVGTQYF
TGTGCCAGCAGCCCTCTAGCGGGAGTAGGGACCCAGTACTTC
>TRBV6-1|17|-|TRBJ1-4|-
CASSEDHRFSGNEKLFF
TGTGCCAGCAGTGAGGATCACAGGTTTAGCGGGAATGAAAAACTGTTTTTT
>TRBV7-3|15|few|TRBJ1-1|-
CASSSTRDYGTEAFF
TGTGCCAGCAGCTCCACCCGGGACTATGGCACTGAAGCTTTCTTT
>TRBV7-2|18|-|TRBJ1-3|TRBD1
CASSPRQGATFSGNTIYF
TGTGCCAGCAGCCCGAGACAGGGGGCGACCTTCTCTGGAAACACCATATATTTT
>TRBV7-9|13|few|TRBJ1-5|-
CASSLSSLEPQHF
TGTGCCAGCAGCTTATCATCTCTGGAGCCCCAGCATTTT
>TRBV11-1|15|-|TRBJ2-7|TRBD2
CAVVRASGSINEQYF
TGTGCCGTCGTACGGGCTAGCGGGAGTATCAACGAGCAGTACTTC
>TRBV20-1|13|-|TRBJ2-7|TRBD2
CSARIAGGYEQYF
TGCAGTGCTAGAATAGCGGGAGGGTACGAGCAGTACTTC
>TRBV29-1|11|-|TRBJ1-2|-
CSVAGRDGYTF
TGCAGCGTTGCCGGGAGAGATGGCTACACCTTC
>TRBV14|13|-|TRBJ1-2|-
CASSQSLQGGYTF
TGTGCCAGCAGCCAGTCCCTGCAGGGTGGCTACACCTTC
>TRBV7-9|14|-|TRBJ1-5|TRBD1
CASSPTGRAETQHF
TGTGCCAGCAGTCCGACAGGGAGGGCGGAGACCCAGCATTTT
>TRBV24-1|14|many|TRBJ2-5|-
CATSVDALQETQYF
TGTGCCACCAGTGTTGATGCCCTCCAAGAGACCCAGTACTTC
>TRBV7-2|13|few|TRBJ2-2|-
CASSLVRTAELFF
TGTGCCAGCAGCTTAGTGAGGACCGCGGAGCTGTTTTTT
>TRBV12-3/TRBV12-4|16|few|TRBJ1-4|-
CASSYSLAATNEKLFF
TGTGCCAGCAGTTACTCGTTAGCGGCAACTAATGAAAAACTGTTTTTT
>TRBV29-1|14|-|TRBJ2-2|TRBD2
CSLRAGVDTGELFF
TGCAGCTTAAGGGCGGGAGTTGACACCGGGGAGCTGTTTTTT
>TRBV7-9|14|few|TRBJ1-3|-
CASSYKVSGNTIYF
TGTGCCAGCAGTTATAAGGTCTCTGGAAACACCATATATTTT
>TRBV7-3|13|many|TRBJ1-1|-
CASSLEEMQKAFF
TGTGCCAGCAGCTTAGAAGAGATGCAGAAAGCTTTCTTT
>TRBV20-1|14|-|TRBJ1-2|-
CSVRRGIIRHGYTF
TGCAGTGTACGTCGGGGGATTATTCGCCATGGCTACACCTTC
>TRBV7-9|17|-|TRBJ2-6|-
CASSLLGSSSGANVLTF
TGTGCCAGCAGCTTGCTCGGGAGCTCCTCTGGGGCCAACGTCCTGACTTTC
>TRBV29-1|13|-|TRBJ2-7|-
CSVDVGVHRKQYF
TGCAGCGTCGATGTCGGGGTCCACAGGAAGCAGTACTTC
>TRBV2|14|-|TRBJ1-1|-
CASSYAGTSTEAFF
TGTGCCAGCAGTTACGCAGGGACGAGCACTGAAGCTTTCTTT
>TRBV29-1|11|-|TRBJ1-4|-
CSVDRYEKLFF
TGCAGCGTTGACAGGTATGAAAAACTGTTTTTT
>TRBV7-6|15|-|TRBJ2-5|-
CASSHPGTYQETQYF
TGTGCCAGCAGCCATCCCGGGACGTACCAAGAGACCCAGTACTTC
>TRBV20-1|15|-|TRBJ2-1|-
CSAREAERGGNEQFF
TGCAGTGCTAGAGAGGCGGAGAGAGGTGGCAATGAGCAGTTCTTC
>TRBV19|15|-|TRBJ1-5|TRBD1
CASSNRQGDNQPQHF
TGTGCCAGTAGTAACAGACAGGGAGACAATCAGCCCCAGCATTTT
>TRBV2|15|few|TRBJ1-5|TRBD1
CACRTGTGLSQPQHF
TGTGCCTGCAGAACCGGGACAGGGTTGAGTCAGCCCCAGCATTTT
>TRBV9|14|-|TRBJ1-2|-
CASSLVQDFYGYTF
TGTGCCAGCAGCTTAGTCCAGGATTTCTATGGCTACACCTTC
>TRBV2|15|-|TRBJ1-1|-
CASSEAAGVTTEAFF
TGTGCCAGCAGTGAAGCCGCAGGGGTGACCACTGAAGCTTTCTTT
>TRBV14|14|many|TRBJ1-6|TRBD1
CASSGQGARSPLHF
TGTGCCAGCAGCGGACAGGGGGCTCGTTCACCCCTCCACTTT
>TRBV7-8|13|few|TRBJ1-2|-
CASSSGIFYGYTF
TGTGCCAGCAGCTCCGGGATTTTCTATGGCTACACCTTC
>TRBV12-3/TRBV12-4|13|few|TRBJ1-1|-
CASGAAVNTEAFF
TGTGCCAGCGGGGCGGCAGTGAACACTGAAGCTTTCTTT
>TRBV9|17|-|TRBJ1-1|-
CASSVRPGASGNTEAFF
TGTGCCAGCAGCGTCCGCCCAGGGGCCAGCGGGAACACTGAAGCTTTCTTT
>TRBV7-9|13|many|TRBJ1-2|-
CASSLGASSGYTF
TGTGCCAGCAGCTTGGGAGCGAGCAGTGGCTACACCTTC
>TRBV27|13|-|TRBJ2-7|-
CASSRQRTYEQYF
TGTGCCAGCAGCCGACAGAGGACCTACGAGCAGTACTTC
>TRBV24-1|14|-|TRBJ1-4|-
CATSDNRGNEKLFF
TGTGCCACCAGTGATAATCGGGGTAATGAAAAACTGTTTTTT
>TRBV25-1|15|-|TRBJ1-3|-
CASSEARQDGNTIYF
TGTGCCAGCAGTGAAGCAAGGCAAGACGGAAACACCATATATTTT
>TRBV15|16|once|TRBJ1-4|-
CATSRGLAATNEKLFF
TGTGCCACCAGCAGGGGTTTGGCAGCAACTAATGAAAAACTGTTTTTT
>TRBV7-9|15|-|TRBJ1-1|-
CASSLTGAINTEAFF
TGTGCCAGCAGCTTAACGGGGGCGATAAACACTGAAGCTTTCTTT
>TRBV12-3/TRBV12-4|16|-|TRBJ2-7|TRBD2
CASRPTGTSGSYEQYF
TGTGCCAGCAGGCCCACCGGGACTAGCGGATCCTACGAGCAGTACTTC
>TRBV6-5|14|many|TRBJ2-5|TRBD1
CASRPGQHQETQYF
TGTGCCAGCAGACCGGGACAGCACCAAGAGACCCAGTACTTC
>TRBV2|15|few|TRBJ1-4|TRBD1
CASSDRRGRVEKLFF
TGTGCCAGCAGTGATCGTAGGGGGCGGGTTGAAAAACTGTTTTTT
>TRBV7-9|15|-|TRBJ2-7|-
CASSPLGGGPYEQYF
TGTGCCAGCTCACCACTAGGGGGAGGACCCTACGAGCAGTACTTC
>TRBV19|15|-|TRBJ1-6|TRBD1
CASSIEGAHNSPLHF
TGTGCCAGTAGCATCGAGGGGGCCCATAATTCACCCCTCCACTTT
>TRBV7-9|15|many|TRBJ1-1|TRBD1
CASSRYTGGYTEAFF
TGTGCCAGCAGTCGTTACACAGGGGGCTACACTGAAGCTTTCTTT